These 24 T cell receptor beta chains were all obtained from the same sample, sequenced in a study of sequential checkpoint blockade in melanoma. Treatment denoted: randomized to nivolumab then ipilimumab (arm A) or the reverse (arm B). Measured with immunoSEQ multiplex PCR; TCRdb has only the in-frame clones, and not every one. This sample carries 10,000 to 15,000 clones, 26% of them seen once, and the ten largest clones take roughly 20%. Sequenced here: tumor tissue (inferred from file names), sampled from a patient given nivolumab and ipilimumab in sequence. All receptors come from a human donor with melanoma.

The chain carries TRBV7-6 and TRBJ2-7, with 8 positions matching TRBD1. This CDR3 contains 15 residues. V lost 1 base and J lost 3; bases outside the gene matches: 5. Germline V CDR1 and CDR2: SGHVS, FNYEAQ. The CDR3 DNA sequence: TGTGCCAGCAGCTTAGTCGGACAGGGACACTACGAGCAGTACGTC. Translating it yields CASSLVGQGHYEQYV.

By its share, this clone is medium-sized. V gene TRBV6-8 combines with J gene TRBJ2-3; TRBD2 matches at 9 bases. After removal of 2 bases from V and 1 base from J, the junction contained 4 bases not matched to a gene. CDR3 length: 16 amino acids. Looked up from germline, CDR1 is MNHGY and CDR2 is SAAAGT. As DNA, the CDR3 is TGTGCCAGCAGTTACCTAGCGGGGTCCGGCACAGATACGCAGTATTTT. Translation: CASSYLAGSGTDTQYF.

This clone has a count of ten or more. The J gene is TRBJ2-6, the V gene TRBV6-8; no clear D gene. The CDR3 extends over 15 amino acids. Trimming took 4 bases from V and 2 from J, leaving 9 bases between them. The germline CDR1 and CDR2 sequences are MNHGY and SAAAGT. CDR3 sequence (DNA): TGTGCCAGCAGTTTACCTAGTGCTGGGGCCAACGTCCTGACTTTC. Protein sequence: CASSLPSAGANVLTF.

V is TRBV19 and J is TRBJ2-1; 7 nucleotides agree with TRBD1. CDR1 LNHDA and CDR2 SQIVND come from the germline V gene (reference sequence). There are 15 residues in the CDR3. J lost 4 bases, V lost 5 bases, and 8 bases had no gene match. This CDR3 reads CASSLRQGAYNEQFF. DNA of the CDR3: TGTGCCAGTAGTCTTAGACAGGGAGCTTACAATGAGCAGTTCTTC.

V and J are TRBV14 and TRBJ2-1, with 9 bases identical to TRBD2. The J segment lost 7 bases and the V segment lost 1 base, leaving 5 bases of the junction unmatched. CDR1 is SGHDN, CDR2 FVKESK, per germline. This CDR3 region has 15 residues. For the CDR3, the DNA is TGTGCCAGCAGCCAAGCGGCGGGGGGGCCGAATGAGCAGTTCTTC. As protein: CASSQAAGGPNEQFF. Based on the CDR3 plus reference TRBV14 and TRBJ2-1, the full variable domain is EAGVTQFPSHSVIEKGQTVTLRCDPISGHDNLYWYRRVMGKEIKFLLHFVKESKQDESGMPNNRFLAERTGGTYSTLKVQPAELEDSGVYFCASSQAAGGPNEQFFGPGTRLTVL.

The chain has TRBV28 and TRBJ1-2; tentative D call: TRBD1 (6 bases). Germline CDR1 reads MDHEN; CDR2 reads SYDVKM. CDR3 length: 13 amino acids. The V gene lost 5 bases and the J gene lost 3 bases, with 10 bases spanning the gap. The CDR3 sequence: CASSPTGYYGYTF. The CDR3 coding sequence is TGTGCCAGCAGTCCAACAGGGTACTATGGCTACACCTTC.

This clone occurred a few times. The chain combines TRBV6-8 with TRBJ1-6, with 10 bases that match TRBD1. The V segment lost 10 bases and the J segment 9 bases; nucleotides outside the gene matches: 21. Per germline, CDR1 MNHGY and CDR2 SAAAGT. This CDR3 has 18 amino acids. CDR3 sequence reads: CAIGPSSGPGQGTSPLHF. The CDR3 DNA sequence: TGTGCCATCGGCCCTTCTTCGGGTCCGGGACAGGGGACTTCACCCCTCCACTTT.

This clone came up a few times. The chain joins TRBV28 to TRBJ1-2; 9 nucleotides agree with TRBD1. Per germline, CDR1 MDHEN and CDR2 SYDVKM. Trimming cost V 4 bases and J 5 bases; bases outside gene matches: 14. This CDR3 comprises 17 residues. In DNA, the CDR3 is TGTGCCAGCAGTTCATGGGACAGGGCGCAAGAAGATTATGGCTACACCTTC. It codes for CASSSWDRAQEDYGYTF.

The J gene is TRBJ2-3, the V gene TRBV10-3, with TRBD2 matching over 7 bases. Unmatched junction bases numbered 0, after V lost 2 bases and J lost 1 base. Germline values: CDR1 ENHRY, CDR2 SYGVKD. The CDR3 extends over 14 amino acids. The CDR3 DNA reads TGTGCCATCAGTGAGGCGGGGGGCACAGATACGCAGTATTTT. This translates into CAISEAGGTDTQYF.

This clone has more than one count but fewer than ten. The J gene is TRBJ1-6, the V gene TRBV27; 7 nucleotides agree with TRBD1. V gave up 5 bases and J gave up 7 bases; unmatched junction bases: 11. CDR3 size: 16 residues. Germline CDR1 MNHEY, CDR2 SMNVEV (reference sequence). The CDR3 here is CASSLTTGMVNSPLHF. Written as DNA, the CDR3 is TGTGCCAGCAGTCTTACGACAGGGATGGTAAATTCACCCCTCCACTTT.

The chain joins TRBV9 to TRBJ2-3; 8 nucleotides align to TRBD2. Trimming cost V 4 bases and J 0 bases; bases outside gene matches: 10. The CDR3 contains 17 residues. The germline V gene encodes CDR1 SGDLS and CDR2 YYNGEE. The DNA for the CDR3 is TGTGCCAGCAGCTTCTTCCTAGCGGGTGGTAGCACAGATACGCAGTATTTT. This sequence encodes CASSFFLAGGSTDTQYF.

The chain links TRBV11-3 to TRBJ1-1, with D tentatively TRBD1 (5 bases). There are 14 residues in the CDR3. The V and J ends lost 5 bases and 5 bases respectively, with 15 bases between them. Germline V gives CDR1 SGHNT, CDR2 YENEEA. CDR3 region: CASSQVRRGTEAFF. CDR3 DNA: TGTGCCAGCAGCCAAGTGAGGCGGGGGACTGAAGCTTTCTTT.

The chain recombines TRBV7-2 with TRBJ1-1, with D unresolved. There are 13 residues in the CDR3. V lost 2 bases and J lost 5, with 9 bases in between. The germline CDR1 and CDR2 sequences are SGHTA and FQGNSA. CDR3 nucleotides: TGTGCCAGCAGCTTACTGTTGGAAACTGAAGCTTTCTTT. This gives the protein CASSLLLETEAFF. The full variable domain, completed using reference TRBV7-2 and TRBJ1-1, is GAGVSQSPSNKVTEKGKDVELRCDPISGHTALYWYRQSLGQGLEFLIYFQGNSAPDKSGLPSDRFSAERTGGSVSTLTIQRTQQEDSAVYLCASSLLLETEAFFGQGTRLTVV.

This clone was seen ten or more times. The chain carries TRBV6-8 and TRBJ2-3; D unclear. The V gene lost 5 bases and the J gene lost 0 bases, with 12 bases spanning the gap. CDR3 length equals 15 residues. The germline V gene has CDR1 MNHGY and CDR2 SAAAGT. The CDR3 DNA follows: TGTGCCAGCAGTAAAGACCTTGCAAGCACAGATACGCAGTATTTT. It encodes CASSKDLASTDTQYF.

This clone occurred a few times. The rearrangement links TRBV11-3 to TRBJ1-2; tentatively, D is TRBD1 (5 bases). CDR3 size: 15 residues. CDR1 and CDR2 (germline): SGHNT, YENEEA. V gave up 4 bases and J gave up 2 bases, with 14 bases separating them. The CDR3 DNA reads as TGTGCCAGCAGCTCAGGGATAAGGGTGAACTATGGCTACACCTTC. Encoded protein: CASSSGIRVNYGYTF.

This clone was detected ten times or more. This chain links TRBV6-8 with TRBJ1-1, with D unresolved. This CDR3 is 16 amino acids long. V was clipped by 0 bases and J by 1 base, with 12 bases between them. Germline-derived CDR1 and CDR2 are MNHGY and SAAAGT. CDR3 in DNA: TGTGCCAGCAGTTACTCAGGTATCCCCGCGAACACTGAAGCTTTCTTT. Encoded protein: CASSYSGIPANTEAFF.

This clone showed up many times. V is TRBV6-8 and J is TRBJ2-1; D is undetermined. CDR1 is MNHGY and CDR2 is SAAAGT in the germline V gene. The CDR3 consists of 17 residues. V was pared by 5 bases and J by 4 bases, with 21 bases between. CDR3 nucleotides: TGTGCCAGCAGTACCTCCCATGGTAGCCTACCTTACAATGAGCAGTTCTTC. It specifies CASSTSHGSLPYNEQFF.

This clone has ten or more counts. V usage is TRBV6-8 and J usage is TRBJ1-3; D gene unclear. The germline V gene encodes CDR1 MNHGY and CDR2 SAAAGT. Trimming shortened V by 5 bases and J by 3 bases, and 14 bases separated the two germline ends. CDR3 length equals 15 residues. The CDR3 here is CASSDSEIVGNTIYF. The CDR3 DNA reads TGTGCCAGCAGTGATTCGGAAATAGTTGGAAACACCATATATTTT.

This clone was detected only a few times. The CDR3 loop reads CASSLRGGGEQFF. CDR3 in DNA: TGTGCCAGCAGTCTTCGGGGGGGCGGTGAGCAGTTCTTC. V gene TRBV2 combines with J gene TRBJ2-1; 8 bases map to TRBD2. The germline gives CDR1 SNHLY, CDR2 FYNNEI. V gave up 5 bases and J gave up 9 bases; unmatched junction bases: 6. This CDR3 spans 13 amino acids.

Turning to this clone: Germline is not matched at one junction end, which may reflect a read error. The V call is TRBV6-1, the J call TRBJ2-3; 11 bases are a match to TRBD2. The length of the CDR3 is 17 residues. Per the germline V gene, CDR1 is MNHNS and CDR2 is SASEGT. The CDR3 DNA is TGTGCCATCAGTGAAGACCTTTCGGGACTAGCGGAGGAATCGCAGTATTTT. Its translation: CAISEDLSGLAEESQYF.

V gene TRBV5-1 combines with J gene TRBJ2-1, with 9 bases lining up with TRBD2. CDR1 and CDR2 (germline): SGHRS, YFSETQ. The CDR3 is made up of 16 amino acids. The trim removed 1 base at V and 4 bases at J, leaving 6 bases unmatched. In DNA, the CDR3 is TGCGCCAGCAGCTTGTTAGCGGGGGATGAGTACAATGAGCAGTTCTTC. Translation: CASSLLAGDEYNEQFF. Based on the CDR3 plus reference TRBV5-1 and TRBJ2-1, the full variable domain is KAGVTQTPRYLIKTRGQQVTLSCSPISGHRSVSWYQQTPGQGLQFLFEYFSETQRNKGNFPGRFSGRQFSNSRSEMNVSTLELGDSALYLCASSLLAGDEYNEQFFGPGTRLTVL.

V is TRBV18 and J is TRBJ1-6; D not resolved. Germline loops: CDR1 KGHSH, CDR2 LQKENI. V gave up 4 bases and J gave up 7 bases, with 11 bases separating them. The CDR3 consists of 14 residues. CDR3 nucleotides: TGTGCCAGCTCACTATCTACTACCAATTCACCCCTCCACTTT. Its translation is CASSLSTTNSPLHF.

The gene calls are TRBV14 and TRBJ2-2, with D possibly being TRBD1 or TRBD2 (6 bases each). Germline loops: CDR1 SGHDN, CDR2 FVKESK. Trimming stripped 1 base from V and 7 bases from J, with 13 bases between. The CDR3 consists of 15 residues. The CDR3 coding sequence is TGTGCCAGCAGCCAAGCGGGGGCCCTAGGCGGGGAGCTGTTTTTT. Encoded protein: CASSQAGALGGELFF. Filled out from reference TRBV14 and TRBJ2-2, the complete variable domain reads EAGVTQFPSHSVIEKGQTVTLRCDPISGHDNLYWYRRVMGKEIKFLLHFVKESKQDESGMPNNRFLAERTGGTYSTLKVQPAELEDSGVYFCASSQAGALGGELFFGEGSRLTVL.

This chain uses TRBV14 with TRBJ2-7; 7 bases line up with TRBD2. Germline assignment: CDR1 SGHDN and CDR2 FVKESK. Germline trimming cut 1 base from V and 7 bases from J; bases unmatched to any gene: 4. The CDR3 is 13 amino acids. CDR3 DNA sequence: TGTGCCAGCAGCCAAGTTCCCGGGGGGGAGCAGTACTTC. Protein sequence: CASSQVPGGEQYF.